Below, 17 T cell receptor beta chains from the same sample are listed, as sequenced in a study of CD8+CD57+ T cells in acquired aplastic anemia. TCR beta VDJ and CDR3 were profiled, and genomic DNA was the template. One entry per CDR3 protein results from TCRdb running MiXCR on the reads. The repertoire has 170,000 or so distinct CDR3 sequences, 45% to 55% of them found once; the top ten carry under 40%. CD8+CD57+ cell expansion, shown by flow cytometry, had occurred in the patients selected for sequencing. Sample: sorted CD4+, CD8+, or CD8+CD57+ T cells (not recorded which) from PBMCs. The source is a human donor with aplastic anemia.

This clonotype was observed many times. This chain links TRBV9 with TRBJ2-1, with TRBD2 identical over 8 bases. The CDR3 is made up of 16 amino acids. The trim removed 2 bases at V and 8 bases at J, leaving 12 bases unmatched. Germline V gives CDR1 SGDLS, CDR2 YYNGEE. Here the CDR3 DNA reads TGTGCCAGCAGCGTGACGGGGGGGTTTTACAGCGATGAGCAGTTCTTC. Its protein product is CASSVTGGFYSDEQFF.

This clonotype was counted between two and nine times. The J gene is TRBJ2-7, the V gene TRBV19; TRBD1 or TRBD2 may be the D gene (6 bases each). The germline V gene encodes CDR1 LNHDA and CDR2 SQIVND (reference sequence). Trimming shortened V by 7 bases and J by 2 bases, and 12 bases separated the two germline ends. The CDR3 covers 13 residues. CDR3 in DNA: TGTGCCAGTAATAAGGGGGGACCCTACGAGCAGTACTTC. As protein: CASNKGGPYEQYF.

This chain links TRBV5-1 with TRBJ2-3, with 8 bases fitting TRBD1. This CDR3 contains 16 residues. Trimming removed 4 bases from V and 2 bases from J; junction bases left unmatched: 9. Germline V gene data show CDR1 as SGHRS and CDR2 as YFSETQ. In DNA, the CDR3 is TGCGCCAGCAGCGGTGGACAGGGTTTTTTCACAGATACGCAGTATTTT. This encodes CASSGGQGFFTDTQYF.

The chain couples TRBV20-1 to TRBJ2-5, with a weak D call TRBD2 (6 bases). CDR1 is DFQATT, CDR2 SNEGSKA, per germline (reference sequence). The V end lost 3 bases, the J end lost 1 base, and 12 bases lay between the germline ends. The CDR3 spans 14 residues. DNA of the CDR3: TGCAGTGCTAGTTTGGCTAGCGTCCAAGAGACCCAGTACTTC. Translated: CSASLASVQETQYF.

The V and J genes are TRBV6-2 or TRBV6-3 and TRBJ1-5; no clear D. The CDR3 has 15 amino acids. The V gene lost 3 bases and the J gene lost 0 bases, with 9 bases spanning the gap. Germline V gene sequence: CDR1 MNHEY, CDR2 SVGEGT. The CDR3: CASSYDQHSNQPQHF. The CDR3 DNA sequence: TGTGCCAGCAGTTATGACCAGCATAGCAATCAGCCCCAGCATTTT.

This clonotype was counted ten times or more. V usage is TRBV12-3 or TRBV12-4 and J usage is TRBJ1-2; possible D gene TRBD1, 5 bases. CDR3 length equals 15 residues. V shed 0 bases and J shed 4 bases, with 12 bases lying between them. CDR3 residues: CASSLATDSGYGYTF. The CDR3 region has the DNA TGTGCCAGCAGTTTAGCGACAGATAGCGGCTATGGCTACACCTTC.

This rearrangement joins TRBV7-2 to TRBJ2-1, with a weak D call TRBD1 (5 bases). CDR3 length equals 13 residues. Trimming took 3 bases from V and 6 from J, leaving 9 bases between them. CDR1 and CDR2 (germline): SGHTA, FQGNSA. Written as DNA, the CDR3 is TGTGCCAGCAGCTTGACAGTTTTCAATGAGCAGTTCTTC. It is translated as CASSLTVFNEQFF.

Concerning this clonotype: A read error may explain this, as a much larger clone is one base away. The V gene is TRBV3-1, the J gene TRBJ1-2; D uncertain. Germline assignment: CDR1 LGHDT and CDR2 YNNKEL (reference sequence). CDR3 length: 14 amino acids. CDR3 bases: TGTGCCAGCAGCCAAGACGCCGTTAACTATAGCTACACCTTC. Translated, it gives CASSQDAVNYSYTF.

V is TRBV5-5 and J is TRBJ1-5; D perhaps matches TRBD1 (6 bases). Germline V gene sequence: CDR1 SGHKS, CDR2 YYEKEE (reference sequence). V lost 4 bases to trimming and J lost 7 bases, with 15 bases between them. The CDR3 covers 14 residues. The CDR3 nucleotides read TGTGCCAGCAGCATGTGGGACATCACACAGCCCCAGCATTTT. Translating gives CASSMWDITQPQHF.

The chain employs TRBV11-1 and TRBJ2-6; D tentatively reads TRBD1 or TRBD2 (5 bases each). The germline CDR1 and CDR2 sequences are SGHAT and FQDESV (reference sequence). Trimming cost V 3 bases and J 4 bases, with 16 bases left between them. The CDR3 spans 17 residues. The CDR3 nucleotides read TGTGCCAGCAGCTTTCAGGGTCCGGGGCGAGGGGCCAACGTCCTGACTTTC. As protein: CASSFQGPGRGANVLTF.

Here the CDR3 DNA reads TGTGCCACCAGTGCTAGAGCAGGAGACGAGCAGTACTTC. Translation: CATSARAGDEQYF. This rearrangement joins TRBV24-1 to TRBJ2-7; D is unresolved. This CDR3 has 13 residues. Trimming shortened V by 5 bases and J by 5 bases, and 12 bases separated the two germline ends. The germline V gene encodes CDR1 KGHDR and CDR2 SFDVKD.

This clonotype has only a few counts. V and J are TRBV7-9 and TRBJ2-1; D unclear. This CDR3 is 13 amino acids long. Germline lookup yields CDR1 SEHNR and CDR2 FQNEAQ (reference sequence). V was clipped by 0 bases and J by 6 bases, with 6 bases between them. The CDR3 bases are TGTGCCAGCAGCTTAGCGGCACGCAATGAGCAGTTCTTC. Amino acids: CASSLAARNEQFF.

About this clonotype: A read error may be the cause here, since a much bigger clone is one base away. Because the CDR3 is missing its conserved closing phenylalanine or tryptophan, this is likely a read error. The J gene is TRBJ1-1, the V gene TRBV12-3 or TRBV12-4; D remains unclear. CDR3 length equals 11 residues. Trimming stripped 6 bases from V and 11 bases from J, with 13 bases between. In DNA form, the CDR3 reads TGTGCCAGCAGGGGTTTCCTGGAGGCTTTCTCT. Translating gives CASRGFLEAFS.

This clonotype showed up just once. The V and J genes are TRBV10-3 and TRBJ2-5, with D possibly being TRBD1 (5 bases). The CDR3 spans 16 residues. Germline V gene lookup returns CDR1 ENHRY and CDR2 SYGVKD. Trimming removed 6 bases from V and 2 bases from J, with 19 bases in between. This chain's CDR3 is CAIRAPGQLGQETQYF. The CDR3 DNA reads TGTGCCATCAGGGCCCCTGGACAATTGGGGCAAGAGACCCAGTACTTC.

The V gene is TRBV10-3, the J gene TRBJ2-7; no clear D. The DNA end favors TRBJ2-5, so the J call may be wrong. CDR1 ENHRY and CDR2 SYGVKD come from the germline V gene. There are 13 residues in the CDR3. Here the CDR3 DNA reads TGTGCCATCAGTGCAGGAGCTCAGGAGACCCAGTACTTC. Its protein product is CAISAGAQETQYF.

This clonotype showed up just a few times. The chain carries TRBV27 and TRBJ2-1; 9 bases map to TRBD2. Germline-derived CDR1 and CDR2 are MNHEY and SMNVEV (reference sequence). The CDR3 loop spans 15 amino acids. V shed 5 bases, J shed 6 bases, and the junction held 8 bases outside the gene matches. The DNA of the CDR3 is TGTGCCAGCAGTCCAGTAGCGGGAGCGGGCAATGAGCAGTTCTTC. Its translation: CASSPVAGAGNEQFF.

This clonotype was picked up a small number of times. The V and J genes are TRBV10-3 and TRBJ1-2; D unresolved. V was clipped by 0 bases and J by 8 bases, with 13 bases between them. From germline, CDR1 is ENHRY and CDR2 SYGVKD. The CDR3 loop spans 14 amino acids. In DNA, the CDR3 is TGTGCCATCAGTGAGTCTCCAAGCGGGCGAGGCTACACCTTC. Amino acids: CAISESPSGRGYTF.